A single sample is the source of the 22 T cell receptor beta chains below, sequenced in a study of blood T cell repertoires in COVID-19. Generated by immunoSEQ multiplex PCR, the TCRdb table keeps only in-frame clones and is missing some. Counted here are 200,000 to 250,000 clones, roughly 81% occurring once; the ten biggest clones make up around 0.97%. The sequenced sample was peripheral blood. The source is a man aged 35-49 years with acute or convalescent COVID-19.

Only a few counts were recorded for this clone. This sequence joins TRBV6-1 and TRBJ1-2; 9 bases match TRBD1. Trimming at V came to 4 bases and at J to 0 bases, leaving 9 bases not matched to a gene. From germline, CDR1 is MNHNS and CDR2 SASEGT. This CDR3 is 17 amino acids long. The CDR3 protein is CASSAPGQGSPNYGYTF. The CDR3 DNA follows: TGTGCCAGCAGTGCTCCGGGACAGGGTAGCCCTAACTATGGCTACACCTTC.

The CDR3 coding sequence is TGTGCCAGTAGTATTGGGCCCAAGGGAGCTAATGAAAAACTGTTTTTT. The encoded protein is CASSIGPKGANEKLFF. J is TRBJ1-4 and V is TRBV19; D uncertain. Germline V gives CDR1 LNHDA, CDR2 SQIVND (reference sequence). The CDR3 loop spans 16 amino acids. The V and J ends lost 3 bases and 3 bases respectively, with 14 bases between them.

V and J are TRBV28 and TRBJ1-6, with D possibly matching TRBD1 (6 bases). From germline, CDR1 is MDHEN and CDR2 SYDVKM. The CDR3 has 13 residues. Deletions cut 6 bases from V and 7 bases from J, with 10 bases between. The CDR3 sequence: CASSATGNSPLHF. CDR3 in DNA: TGTGCCAGCAGCGCTACAGGGAATTCACCCCTCCACTTT.

The genes are TRBV5-1 and TRBJ2-3; D might be TRBD2 (6 bases). Germline CDR1 is SGHRS and CDR2 is YFSETQ. The V gene lost 2 bases and the J gene lost 1 base, with 8 bases spanning the gap. The CDR3 runs to 14 residues. The DNA of the CDR3 is TGCGCCAGCAGCTTTATAGCGGGCACAGATACGCAGTATTTT. Protein sequence: CASSFIAGTDTQYF.

DNA of the CDR3: TGTGCTAGTGGTCATCCGGGACACTCCTACAATGAGCAGTTCTTC. Translating it yields CASGHPGHSYNEQFF. The chain uses TRBV12-5 and TRBJ2-1; a weak D match, TRBD1 (6 bases). Germline CDR1 is LGHNT and CDR2 is FRNRAP. The CDR3 has 15 residues. Trimming cost V 5 bases and J 0 bases, with 11 bases left between them.

This chain uses TRBV2 with TRBJ1-2, with unresolved D. Per the germline V gene, CDR1 is SNHLY and CDR2 is FYNNEI. The V end lost 6 bases, the J end lost 5 bases, and 16 bases lay between the germline ends. CDR3 length: 14 residues. CDR3 nucleotide sequence: TGTGCCAGCAGCGACGGCGGATTGACGTATGGCTACACCTTC. It codes for CASSDGGLTYGYTF.

A remark on this clone: The same CDR3 is also encoded by other DNA sequences in this sample. V gene TRBV7-9 combines with J gene TRBJ1-2, with D uncertain. The V end lost 1 base, the J end lost 5 bases, and 8 bases lay between the germline ends. This CDR3 spans 13 amino acids. The germline CDR1 and CDR2 sequences are SEHNR and FQNEAQ (reference sequence). For the CDR3, the DNA is TGTGCCAGCAGCTTAGGGGCAGGTTATGGCTACACCTTC. The encoded protein is CASSLGAGYGYTF.

This clone was counted ten times or more. At one end the junction does not follow the germline gene, possibly because of a read error. This chain connects TRBV7-7 to TRBJ2-3, with TRBD2 matching 9 bases. CDR3 length: 16 amino acids. Germline CDR1 is SSHAT and CDR2 is FNYEAQ (reference sequence). The CDR3 protein is CASSLGAGGLADTQYF. For the CDR3, the DNA is TGTGCTAGCAGCTTAGGGGCGGGGGGGCTAGCAGATACGCAGTATTTT.

The V gene is TRBV18, the J gene TRBJ2-7, with 7 bases that match TRBD1. Looked up from germline, CDR1 is KGHSH and CDR2 is LQKENI. This CDR3 is 14 amino acids long. Trimming cost V 1 base and J 6 bases; bases outside gene matches: 6. In DNA, the CDR3 is TGTGCCAGCTCACCACTCGACAGGGAAGGCGAGCAGTACTTC. Translating it yields CASSPLDREGEQYF.

This rearrangement joins TRBV28 to TRBJ1-1; D gene unclear. CDR1 is MDHEN and CDR2 is SYDVKM in the germline V gene. The CDR3 covers 13 residues. V lost 6 bases and J lost 0, with 8 bases in between. CDR3 loop: CASSRTVNTEAFF. The DNA of the CDR3 is TGTGCCAGCAGCCGAACGGTGAACACTGAAGCTTTCTTT. The whole variable domain, remainder taken from reference TRBV28 and TRBJ1-1, is DVKVTQSSRYLVKRTGEKVFLECVQDMDHENMFWYRQDPGLGLRLIYFSYDVKMKEKGDIPEGYSVSREKKERFSLILESASTNQTSMYLCASSRTVNTEAFFGQGTRLTVV.

The gene calls are TRBV19 and TRBJ2-7; perhaps TRBD1 as D (6 bases). The CDR3 consists of 16 residues. The germline V gene encodes CDR1 LNHDA and CDR2 SQIVND (reference sequence). V dropped 3 bases and J dropped 3 bases, with 18 bases sitting between them. The CDR3 here is CASSIGAQGRSYEQYF. The CDR3 bases are TGTGCCAGTAGTATCGGGGCACAGGGTAGGAGCTACGAGCAGTACTTC.

The CDR3 spells CASSLLSPGQVPYEQYF. The CDR3, as DNA: TGTGCCAGCAGCTTGCTATCCCCGGGACAGGTCCCCTACGAGCAGTACTTC. The chain has TRBV5-4 and TRBJ2-7, with 8 bases identical to TRBD1. Trimming cost V 1 base and J 2 bases; bases outside gene matches: 11. Looked up from germline, CDR1 is SGHNT and CDR2 is YYREEE (reference sequence). This CDR3 is built from 17 residues. Together with reference TRBV5-4 and TRBJ2-7, the CDR3 gives the full variable domain: ETGVTQSPTHLIKTRGQQVTLRCSSQSGHNTVSWYQQALGQGPQFIFQYYREEENGRGNFPPRFSGLQFPNYSSELNVNALELDDSALYLCASSLLSPGQVPYEQYFGPGTRLTVT.

The chain couples TRBV5-5 to TRBJ1-2, with 7 positions matching TRBD1. V dropped 3 bases and J dropped 2; count of bases not matched to a gene: 7. CDR1 is SGHKS and CDR2 is YYEKEE in the germline V gene (reference sequence). CDR3 length: 15 amino acids. The CDR3 DNA follows: TGTGCCAGCAGCTCAACGGGACAGACCAACTATGGCTACACCTTC. This translates into CASSSTGQTNYGYTF. Filled out from reference TRBV5-5 and TRBJ1-2, the complete variable domain reads DAGVTQSPTHLIKTRGQQVTLRCSPISGHKSVSWYQQVLGQGPQFIFQYYEKEERGRGNFPDRFSARQFPNYSSELNVNALLLGDSALYLCASSSTGQTNYGYTFGSGTRLTVV.

The chain is built from TRBV28 and TRBJ1-2; D unclear. V was cut by 3 bases and J by 4 bases, with 15 bases left in between. Per germline, CDR1 MDHEN and CDR2 SYDVKM. The CDR3 length is 15 residues. CDR3 loop: CASSLAEEYFYGYTF. CDR3 DNA sequence: TGTGCCAGCAGTTTGGCGGAAGAATATTTCTATGGCTACACCTTC.

This clone was observed once. The chain recombines TRBV9 with TRBJ2-3; D uncertain. The CDR3 spans 13 residues. Germline V gene sequence: CDR1 SGDLS, CDR2 YYNGEE. The V gene lost 1 base and the J gene lost 2 bases, with 5 bases spanning the gap. The CDR3 is CASSVSITDTQYF. The CDR3 nucleotides are TGTGCCAGCAGCGTATCCATCACAGATACGCAGTATTTT.

V and J are TRBV12-3 or TRBV12-4 and TRBJ2-4; D is uncertain. The CDR3 is made up of 12 amino acids. V was clipped by 4 bases and J by 1 base, with 2 bases between them. CDR3 nucleotides: TGTGCCAGCAGTTCTGCCAAAAACATTCAGTACTTC. Its protein is CASSSAKNIQYF.

The genes are TRBV19 and TRBJ2-1; 7 nucleotides align to TRBD1. J gave up 3 bases and V 6 bases, and 5 bases lay outside the gene matches. The CDR3 extends over 14 amino acids. The germline CDR1 and CDR2 sequences are LNHDA and SQIVND (reference sequence). The CDR3: CASRRGPSYNEQFF. In nucleotides, the CDR3 is TGTGCCAGTAGGAGGGGGCCAAGCTACAATGAGCAGTTCTTC.

J is TRBJ2-1 and V is TRBV4-1, with 12 nucleotides matching TRBD1. Germline values: CDR1 MGHRA, CDR2 YSYEKL. The CDR3 contains 17 residues. The V segment lost 1 base and the J segment 7 bases; nucleotides outside the gene matches: 8. CDR3 in amino acids: CASSQAAGTGGWNEQFF. DNA for the CDR3: TGCGCCAGCAGCCAAGCTGCCGGGACAGGGGGCTGGAATGAGCAGTTCTTC.

The rearrangement uses TRBV19 and TRBJ1-4; TRBD1 might be the D (6 bases). In germline, CDR1 is LNHDA, CDR2 SQIVND (reference sequence). V gave up 7 bases and J gave up 8 bases, with 14 bases separating them. The CDR3 consists of 13 residues. Here the CDR3 DNA reads TGTGCCAGTATGGGCTTTAGGGGGGAAAAACTGTTTTTT. Translated, it gives CASMGFRGEKLFF.

The V gene is TRBV2, the J gene TRBJ1-5, with 8 bases matching TRBD1. The CDR3 covers 14 residues. Germline CDR1 SNHLY, CDR2 FYNNEI. V lost 3 bases and J lost 4; bases outside the gene matches: 2. CDR3 sequence (DNA): TGTGCCAGCAGTGACAGGGGGCGGAATCAGCCCCAGCATTTT. It encodes CASSDRGRNQPQHF. Full variable domain (rest looked up from reference TRBV2 and TRBJ1-5): EPEVTQTPSHQVTQMGQEVILRCVPISNHLYFYWYRQILGQKVEFLVSFYNNEISEKSEIFDDQFSVERPDGSNFTLKIRSTKLEDSAMYFCASSDRGRNQPQHFGDGTRLSIL.

The CDR3 DNA reads TGTGCCAGCAGTGATTGGACAGGGCTTAACTATGGCTACACCTTC. It is translated as CASSDWTGLNYGYTF. This chain connects TRBV6-1 to TRBJ1-2; 8 nucleotides line up with TRBD1. V dropped 3 bases and J dropped 1; count of bases not matched to a gene: 4. CDR3 length: 15 amino acids. Germline V gene sequence: CDR1 MNHNS, CDR2 SASEGT.

The chain couples TRBV19 to TRBJ2-3, with unresolved D. Germline-derived CDR1 and CDR2 are LNHDA and SQIVND (reference sequence). Deletions cut 6 bases from V and 6 bases from J, with 13 bases between. This CDR3 has 13 residues. CDR3 region: CASRVSFSDTQYF. In DNA, the CDR3 is TGTGCCAGTAGGGTTAGTTTTAGCGATACGCAGTATTTT.